This T cell receptor (beta chain) was sequenced for a study of blood T cell repertoires in COVID-19. Trimming left V 1 base short and J 3 bases short, with 9 bases between. Germline CDR1 is MNHNS and CDR2 is SASEGT. The CDR3 has 14 residues. Source study methods: How many nucleated cells were present was estimated from reference gene primer amplification. Clones were sequenced by immunoSEQ multiplex PCR, and TCRdb holds only the in-frame ones, with some missing. V and J calls plus clone size are reproduced from that table; the DNA served to infer D and trimming. The table records approximately 210,000 clones, roughly 80% of them present only once.

The receptor was isolated from a human donor in a cohort sampled during active COVID-19. V usage is TRBV6-1 and J usage is TRBJ1-1, with D perhaps matching TRBD1 (5 bases). The sequenced sample consisted of peripheral blood. CDR3 in DNA: TGTGCCAGCAGTGAAGACAGGAGATACACTGAAGCTTTCTTT. Its translation: CASSEDRRYTEAFF.